This T cell receptor beta chain appears in the sequencing data of a study of neurological immune-mediated disorders. General study points: Neither clinical nor MRI features were found to be associated with the multiple sclerosis repertoire cluster. When the repertoires were grouped phylogenetically, those of 18 of the 34 multiple sclerosis patients came together in a single cluster of related CDR3 sequences, which points to a possible repertoire-level signature.

This clonotype was counted at least ten times. Antigen unknown. With 4 bases removed from V and 1 base from J, the gap between germline ends came to 10 bases. The length of the CDR3 is 14 residues. Germline V gene data show CDR1 as LGHNA and CDR2 as YSLEER. Over 200 million TCR-beta sequences (from 15-18 subjects) were yielded by each sequencing run. From the 5' RACE reads, TCRdb called clonotypes with MiXCR, one entry per CDR3 protein. The data contain tens of thousands of distinct CDR3 sequences, approximately 2.4% of them singletons. The receptor's source is a man in his fifties or sixties with multiple sclerosis. The material sequenced was PBMCs. The rearrangement joins TRBV4-3 to TRBJ1-1; D not certain. Here the CDR3 DNA reads TGCGCCAGCAGCCTCGGGGTCTCGAACACTGAAGCTTTCTTT. This sequence encodes CASSLGVSNTEAFF.